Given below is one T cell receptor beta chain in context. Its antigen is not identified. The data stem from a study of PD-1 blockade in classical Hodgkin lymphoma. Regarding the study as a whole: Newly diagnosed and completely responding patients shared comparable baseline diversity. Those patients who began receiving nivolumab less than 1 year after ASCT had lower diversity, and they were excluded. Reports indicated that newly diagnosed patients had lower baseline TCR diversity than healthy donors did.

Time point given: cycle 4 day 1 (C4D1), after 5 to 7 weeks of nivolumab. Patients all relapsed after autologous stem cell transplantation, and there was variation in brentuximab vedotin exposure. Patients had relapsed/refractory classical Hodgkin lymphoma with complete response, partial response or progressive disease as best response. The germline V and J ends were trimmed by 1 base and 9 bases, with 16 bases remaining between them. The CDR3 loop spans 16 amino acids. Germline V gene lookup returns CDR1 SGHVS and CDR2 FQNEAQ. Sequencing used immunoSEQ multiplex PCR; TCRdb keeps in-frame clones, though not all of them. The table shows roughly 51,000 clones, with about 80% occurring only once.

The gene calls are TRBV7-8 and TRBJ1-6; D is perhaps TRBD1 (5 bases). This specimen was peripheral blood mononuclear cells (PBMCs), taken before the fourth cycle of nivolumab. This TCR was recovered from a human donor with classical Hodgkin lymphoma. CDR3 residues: CASSLVVSGLLSPLHF. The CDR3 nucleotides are TGTGCCAGCAGCTTAGTAGTATCGGGGCTCCTTTCACCCCTCCACTTT.